This T cell receptor (beta chain) derives from a study of cytomegalovirus exposure and HLA in healthy donors. Study outcomes and limitations: Listed as cytomegalovirus-associated were 164 TCR beta chains.

In the case of this clone: Antigen: not known.

Vbeta (60) and Jbeta (13) primers were used in the PCR. The repertoire was sequenced with immunoSEQ multiplex PCR; TCRdb's copy has only in-frame clones and lacks some. The data show some 180,000 clones, with roughly 78% seen just once and about 4.6% held by the top ten. This CDR3 comprises 15 residues. V trimming: 5 bases; J trimming: 3 bases; junction bases outside the gene matches: 6. Germline assignment: CDR1 SGHVS and CDR2 FQNEAQ. Sequencing input: PBMCs. The receptor was isolated from a woman aged 25 to 45 in good health and CMV-seropositive. V usage is TRBV7-8 and J usage is TRBJ1-3; 8 bases align to TRBD1. The CDR3 DNA sequence: TGTGCCAGCAGCAAAGGACAGGGTAGTGGAAACACCATATATTTT. This sequence encodes CASSKGQGSGNTIYF.